This T cell receptor (beta chain) was recovered during a study of blood T cell repertoires in COVID-19. Whole-study context: Sample material is recorded as cDNA or gDNA derived from T cells, B-cell-depleted T cells, or PBMCs.

The table came from immunoSEQ multiplex PCR; TCRdb's copy has only in-frame clones and leaves some out. In the table there are hundreds of thousands of clones, about 83% of which are singletons. The CDR3 runs 15 residues. V dropped 5 bases and J dropped 2 bases, with 15 bases sitting between them. Looked up from germline, CDR1 is SEHNR and CDR2 is FQNEAQ (reference sequence). The chain carries TRBV7-9 and TRBJ1-2; D perhaps matches TRBD1 (6 bases). The clonotype comes from a woman aged 25 to 45 with COVID-19, enrolled during active disease. Sequences were obtained from peripheral blood. DNA of the CDR3: TGTGCCAGCAGCCCAACAGGGATGACGAACTATGGCTACACCTTC. Amino acids: CASSPTGMTNYGYTF.